This paragraph reports one T cell receptor beta chain. This clonotype occurred many times. What this receptor recognizes is not known. There are no base qualities to consult, and no much larger clone falls within one base. TCRdb lists the instrument as Illumina NovaSeq 6000. TCR cDNA was synthesized by 5'RACE template switching, which introduced a universal primer site and unique molecular identifiers. Priming of cDNA synthesis was performed from both the TCR alpha and TCR beta constant segments. Library amplification used two PCR steps, and the second PCR step added sample barcodes and sequencing adapters. Sequencing of libraries was done on Illumina HiSeq 2500 (2x100 bp) or NovaSeq (2x150 bp). The paper's processing steps were these. MIGEC was used to demultiplex reads and collapse the reads into UMI consensus sequences, and MiXCR was used for V(D)J alignment. Vaccine-responding clonotypes were identified with edgeR using replicate PBMC samples, with FDR below 0.01 and a log2 fold change above 5 up to day 15 being required. Bulk clonotypes were assigned CD4 or CD8 identity according to which sequenced CD4 or CD8 repertoire held them at higher abundance. The public reads were reprocessed in TCRdb via fastp at Q25 and MiXCR, keeping in-frame beta chains. CDR3 protein sequences are deduplicated, and each keeps its most common genes and DNA. It is TCRdb's table, rather than the study itself, that gives the V and J calls and clone size. The table for this sample lists more than 200,000 distinct CDR3 sequences; 3.6% of them were counted only once. The ten biggest clones cover about 19% of the sample.

This sample stems from a study of T cells after yellow fever vaccination (dated by TCRdb to the late 2010s). Turning to the overall study: The SMART-Seq v4 Ultra Low Input RNA kit was used to prepare libraries from fractions with low cell numbers. To follow T-cell clones before and after both primary and booster YFV17D yellow fever vaccination, bulk TCR alpha and beta repertoires underwent longitudinal sequencing. Blood was drawn at multiple timepoints before and after primary and secondary immunization, with bulk PBMC replicates and cell subsets isolated. Two healthy male donors made up the cohort, one aged 18 to 29 years and the other aged 30 to 40 years.

The sample's treatment or condition, from its label and the paper: live attenuated yellow fever vaccine strain. At every blood-draw timepoint, two biological replicates of bulk PBMCs were collected. A standard Ficoll-Paque protocol was used to isolate PBMCs from peripheral blood. TriZol was used to extract RNA from bulk PBMCs, CD4 and CD8 fractions, and dextramer-positive and dextramer-negative fractions. What the study reported, not specific to this receptor: Most clones expanded after primary vaccination (almost 98% of CD4 and 88% of CD8) were re-detected after the booster, suggesting that broad memory maintenance occurred. Compared with the primary T-cell response, the secondary T-cell response was weaker but faster, peaking on day 5 rather than day 15. Because the study included only two donors, the extent to which the findings can be generalized is limited. FACS-sorted repertoires could contain abundant contaminating clonotypes from the bulk population, so computational filtering was required. A small fraction of clonotypes appeared in both the CD4 and CD8 compartments, likely as a result of convergent recombination.

V is reduced by 0 bases and J by 2 bases, leaving a spacing of 8 bases between them. Taken from cysteine to phenylalanine, the CDR3 has 14 residues. CDR3 DNA only is kept here, 42 bases in frame from base 1. Sequences SGHRS (CDR1) and YFSETQ (CDR2) are obtained from the germline V gene. The rearrangement combines TRBV5-1 with TRBJ1-1, with the D gene call left open. The source of this sequence is a man in his late teens or twenties who received the YFV17D yellow fever vaccine. The material sequenced was PBMCs, taken 15 days after the yellow fever booster vaccination. In nucleotides, the sequence is TGCGCCAGCAGCTTGGATGGCGTTAACACTGAAGCTTTCTTT. Its product reads: CASSLDGVNTEAFF.